This T cell receptor beta chain appears in the sequencing data of a study of cytomegalovirus exposure and HLA in healthy donors. Regarding the study as a whole: Accounts indicate the classifier identified cytomegalovirus status with strong specificity and sensitivity. Rare sequences made up most TCRs, while some public TCRs were found in many donors. Earlier analysis looked at TCR beta V segments, and most were productive about 87% or about 30% of the time. In a later analysis, a genetic analysis reported fewer productive-TCR N-insertions in an Asian-associated ancestry cluster than the cohort average.

Primers for the PCR totalled 60 Vbeta and 13 Jbeta. The method was immunoSEQ multiplex PCR; TCRdb's version includes in-frame clones alone and lacks a portion of them. The sample lists approximately 170,000 clones, just over 75% occurring once. With respect to this clone: The target antigen is unknown.

Germline loops: CDR1 MNHEY, CDR2 SMNVEV (reference sequence). V was pared by 0 bases and J by 1 base, with 12 bases between. The CDR3 loop spans 16 amino acids. Sequences were obtained from PBMCs. The sequence came from a woman aged 40 to 50 in good health and CMV-seronegative. The rearrangement uses TRBV27 and TRBJ1-1; D ambiguous. The CDR3: CASSLSEGVPNTEAFF. CDR3 bases: TGTGCCAGCAGTTTATCTGAGGGAGTCCCGAACACTGAAGCTTTCTTT.